This T cell receptor (beta chain) came from a study of blood T cell repertoires in COVID-19. Whole-study context: The cDNA or gDNA used as material had been derived from T cells, B-cell-depleted T cells, or PBMCs.

After removal of 6 bases from V and 8 bases from J, the junction contained 12 bases not matched to a gene. Germline loops: CDR1 MNHEY, CDR2 SVGEGT. The CDR3 has 15 residues. Authors' methods: Quantification of nucleated cells was approximated via reference gene primer amplification. TCRdb's table, derived via immunoSEQ multiplex PCR, lists solely in-frame clones and lacks some. That table is the source of V, J and clone size, and D and trimming were worked out from the DNA. Of around 280,000 clones in the sample, around 90% were seen once. What was sequenced was peripheral blood. This sequence was found in a woman aged 45 to 65 who had recovered from COVID-19. V usage is TRBV6-2 or TRBV6-3 and J usage is TRBJ1-4; TRBD1 matches 7 bases. The CDR3 is CASSSTGMDSEKLFF. The DNA of the CDR3 is TGTGCCAGCAGCTCGACAGGGATGGATAGCGAAAAACTGTTTTTT.